One sample yielded the 10 T cell receptor beta chains listed below, sequenced in a study of T cell responses to AZD1222 COVID-19 vaccine. This table comes from immunoSEQ multiplex PCR, and its TCRdb copy is limited to in-frame clones, with some not included. This sample has roughly 120,000 clones, with approximately 85% found just once. The source material was peripheral blood, sampled on day 0 of AZD1222 vaccination. The receptor set was obtained from an adult in good health.

The chain links TRBV27 to TRBJ2-1; TRBD2 matches 10 bases. In germline, CDR1 is MNHEY, CDR2 SMNVEV (reference sequence). Trimming at V came to 11 bases and at J to 3 bases, leaving 7 bases not matched to a gene. This CDR3 spans 14 amino acids. The CDR3 DNA reads TGTGCCCCAGCAGCTAGCGGGGGCTACAATGAGCAGTTCTTC. Translated, it gives CAPAASGGYNEQFF.

This clone has ten or more counts. The chain joins TRBV19 to TRBJ2-7; 7 positions match TRBD1. Germline CDR1 and CDR2: LNHDA and SQIVND (reference sequence). CDR3 length: 15 residues. The V segment lost 6 bases and the J segment 2 bases; nucleotides outside the gene matches: 10. The chain's CDR3 is CASRTVDRAAYEQYF. Here the CDR3 DNA reads TGTGCCAGTAGAACCGTCGACAGGGCCGCCTACGAGCAGTACTTC.

J is TRBJ2-6 and V is TRBV7-3; a weak D match, TRBD1 (6 bases). The CDR3 has 18 amino acids. Deletions cut 0 bases from V and 5 bases from J, with 17 bases between. CDR1 and CDR2 (germline): SGHTA, FQGTGA. The CDR3 loop reads CASSLTATGTLWANVLTF. The CDR3 region has the DNA TGTGCCAGCAGCTTAACGGCGACAGGTACTCTGTGGGCCAACGTCCTGACTTTC.

The gene calls are TRBV9 and TRBJ2-5; D is uncertain. V was cut by 3 bases and J by 2 bases, with 8 bases left in between. This CDR3 comprises 13 residues. CDR1 and CDR2 from the germline V gene are SGDLS and YYNGEE. CDR3 DNA sequence: TGTGCCAGCAGCGCCGCTTTTCAAGAGACCCAGTACTTC. It translates to CASSAAFQETQYF. The whole variable domain, remainder taken from reference TRBV9 and TRBJ2-5, is DSGVTQTPKHLITATGQRVTLRCSPRSGDLSVYWYQQSLDQGLQFLIQYYNGEERAKGNILERFSAQQFPDLHSELNLSSLELGDSALYFCASSAAFQETQYFGPGTRLLVL.

This chain links TRBV14 with TRBJ2-3; no definite D call. Germline V gene data show CDR1 as SGHDN and CDR2 as FVKESK. The ends were cut back, 1 base at V and 6 bases at J, with 11 bases in the middle. This CDR3 is built from 14 residues. CDR3 sequence (DNA): TGTGCCAGCAGCCAAGCTAAATTTCTTGATACGCAGTATTTT. It is translated as CASSQAKFLDTQYF.

The chain uses TRBV11-2 and TRBJ1-1; no clear D gene. V gave up 6 bases and J gave up 6 bases, with 23 bases separating them. The CDR3 extends over 16 amino acids. From germline, CDR1 is SGHAT and CDR2 FQNNGV. The CDR3 region is CASRHMAQEPGSEAFF. The DNA for the CDR3 is TGTGCCAGCAGACATATGGCGCAGGAGCCGGGGTCTGAAGCTTTCTTT.

The CDR3 sequence is CASSLSGGQNIQYF. The CDR3 DNA reads TGTGCCAGCAGCTTATCAGGGGGCCAGAACATTCAGTACTTC. The gene calls are TRBV5-8 and TRBJ2-4; 8 bases line up with TRBD1. CDR1 SGHTS and CDR2 YDEGEE come from the germline V gene. This CDR3 contains 14 residues. The ends lost 2 bases at V and 7 bases at J; junction bases unmatched: 5.

The chain uses TRBV5-1 and TRBJ2-2, with D tentatively TRBD1 (6 bases). V was clipped by 4 bases and J by 4 bases, with 14 bases between them. The germline V gene has CDR1 SGHRS and CDR2 YFSETQ. The CDR3 spans 15 residues. CDR3 DNA: TGCGCCAGCAGCCCTCAGGGGCCTGGCACCGGGGAGCTGTTTTTT. This encodes CASSPQGPGTGELFF.

V and J are TRBV6-5 and TRBJ1-2, with 7 bases aligning to TRBD1. With 4 bases clipped from V and 8 bases from J, the junction kept 16 bases outside the gene matches. Germline V gene data show CDR1 as MNHEY and CDR2 as SVGAGI. The CDR3 is made up of 16 amino acids. The CDR3 DNA reads as TGTGCCAGCAGTTTGGTTTCGACAGGGTTACTACGGGGCTACACCTTC. It specifies CASSLVSTGLLRGYTF.

V gene TRBV7-9 combines with J gene TRBJ2-1, with 14 bases lining up with TRBD2. CDR3 length: 15 amino acids. The germline gives CDR1 SEHNR, CDR2 FQNEAQ (reference sequence). Trimming removed 4 bases from V and 10 bases from J; junction bases left unmatched: 6. The CDR3 reads CASSSPGLAGVEQFF. The DNA of the CDR3 is TGTGCCAGCAGCTCCCCGGGACTAGCGGGAGTAGAGCAGTTCTTC.